Described below is a single T cell receptor (beta chain) sequence and its context. Its specificity is not known. The record originates from a study of lymphopenia after photon versus proton radiotherapy. General study points: After the lymphocyte nadir, photon-treated repertoires showed oligoclonal expansion, especially of CD8+ Temra cells.

Some clones are missing from TCRdb's copy, which holds only in-frame ones; the method was immunoSEQ multiplex PCR. The table shows tens of thousands of clones, with about 80% occurring only once. The germline V gene has CDR1 SGHTA and CDR2 FQGTGA. The V segment lost 5 bases and the J segment 0 bases; nucleotides outside the gene matches: 15. The CDR3 is 21 residues long. The gene calls are TRBV7-3 and TRBJ2-1, with 14 positions matching TRBD2. This clonotype originated in a woman aged 70 to 79 with pancreatic cancer. The input for sequencing was peripheral blood, taken from a patient treated with proton-based radiotherapy. The CDR3 DNA is TGTGCCAGCAGCACACACCTGACTAGCGGGAGGGCCTCGATCTCCTACAATGAGCAGTTCTTC. Protein sequence: CASSTHLTSGRASISYNEQFF.